The present T cell receptor (beta chain) was sequenced within a study of chemoradiotherapy in HPV16-positive cancers. The table came from immunoSEQ multiplex PCR; TCRdb's copy has only in-frame clones and leaves some out. The sample has 650 to 850 clones, about 66% seen once. Over chemoradiotherapy, repertoires were sampled more than once. This clone was observed a few times. CDR3 size: 14 residues. The germline gives CDR1 MGHRA, CDR2 YSYEKL. The junction had 2 bases not matched to a gene; V was cut back by 1 base and J by 3 bases. Here the sequenced sample was tumor tissue, taken from a patient who underwent chemoradiotherapy. This sequence was found in a human donor with HPV-associated anogenital cancer. The genes are TRBV4-1 and TRBJ1-2, with 7 bases aligning to TRBD1. The chain's CDR3 is CASSQVTGDYGYTF. In DNA, the CDR3 is TGCGCCAGCAGCCAAGTAACAGGGGACTATGGCTACACCTTC.